This entry features one T cell receptor (beta chain) sequence. Its antigen is currently not known. Per-base quality was not reported, and no clone a single base away is much larger than it. This was a case-control study nested in a cohort of healthcare workers in London, UK, who had nasopharyngeal swab PCR tests and blood samples taken every week. Healthcare workers were enrolled in the week of the UK lockdown, from 23 to 31 March 2020, and were followed every week for up to roughly 16 weeks. The library was made by 5' RACE. TCRdb shows the sequencer as NextSeq 500. In the TCR library protocol, unique molecular identifiers were attached to individual cDNA molecules to correct for PCR bias and sequencing error. TCR alpha and beta chains were both sequenced, and the abundances of alpha and beta sequences in each sample were closely correlated with each other. As for how the authors treated the data: Decombinator V4 was used to perform V gene, J gene and CDR3 annotation of TCR sequences. Expanded TCRs were defined as changing significantly between any two time points under a Poisson model with p below 0.0001. Abundances of TCRs were expressed as counts per million after normalisation to the total number of TCRs sequenced in each sample. MAIT TCRs were defined by TRAV1-2 paired with TRAJ12, TRAJ20 or TRAJ33, and iNKT TCRs by TRAV10 paired with TRAJ18. A search of VDJdb, accessed on 1 November 2021, was run for TCRs annotated to CMV, EBV and SARS-CoV-2, with TCRs annotated for multiple antigens excluded. The raw public data were reprocessed by TCRdb itself: fastp quality trimming at Q25, MiXCR clonotype calling, in-frame beta chains only. All rows with the same CDR3 protein become a single entry with the most common DNA and genes. The V and J calls shown here were made by TCRdb, not taken from the authors' results. The sample data list about 64,000 distinct CDR3 sequences, and 7% to 9.5% of these were observed just once. In total, the top ten clones hold roughly 13% of the sample.

This entry is derived from a study of early T cells in non-severe SARS-CoV-2 infection (dated by TCRdb to the early 2020s). Regarding the study in general: Because TCR sequencing relied on bulk RNA taken from unsorted whole blood, pairing of alpha and beta chains was not possible.

The CDR3 has 16 amino acids, counting the end cysteine and phenylalanine. Solely the CDR3 DNA is kept, with 48 bases framed from the first base. Trimmed from V: 5 bases; trimmed from J: 5 bases; junction bases lacking a gene match: 8. Study-wide conclusions, independent of this receptor: Matching against VDJdb was skewed toward anti-spike CD8 responses, likely underestimated virus-specific expansions, and missed private and CD4 specificities.

The sample in question was whole blood, obtained at baseline. This receptor was identified in an adult who was a healthcare worker with PCR-confirmed SARS-CoV-2 infection or an uninfected control (not recorded which). The chain is assembled from TRBV12-3 or TRBV12-4 and TRBJ2-7; 14 of the junction bases match TRBD2. Read as DNA, the sequence is TGTGCCAGCAGTCCGGGGGGACTAGCGGGAGCCCACGAGCAGTACTTC. The resulting protein is CASSPGGLAGAHEQYF.